This TCR beta chain originates from a study of blood T cell repertoires in COVID-19. Across the whole study: The United States, Italy and Spain supplied acute and convalescent COVID-19 samples. In each case, the material was cDNA or gDNA derived from T cells, B-cell-depleted T cells, or PBMCs.

This clone occurred a few times. In the authors' workflow: How many nucleated cells were present was estimated from reference gene primer amplification. Only in-frame clones appear in the TCRdb table, and some are missing; sequencing was by immunoSEQ multiplex PCR. V and J calls and clone size follow that table, whereas D and trimming were derived from the DNA. The sample holds approximately 80,000 clones, roughly 88% seen once. Specimen: peripheral blood. This receptor was identified in a woman aged 80 or over with COVID-19, enrolled during active disease.

In DNA form, the CDR3 reads TGCGCCAGCAGCTTGGGGTCAGGTACTGAAGCTTTCTTT. This encodes CASSLGSGTEAFF. The J gene is TRBJ1-1, the V gene TRBV5-1, with D unresolved. There are 13 residues in the CDR3. Germline V CDR1 and CDR2: SGHRS, YFSETQ. V lost 0 bases to trimming and J lost 5 bases, with 8 bases between them.